The present TCR beta chain was sequenced within a study of cytomegalovirus exposure and HLA in healthy donors. Measured with immunoSEQ multiplex PCR; TCRdb has only the in-frame clones, and not every one. The table records about 160,000 clones, 86% of them present only once. This sequence was found in a woman in her twenties or thirties in good health and CMV-seronegative. The sequenced sample was PBMCs.

The CDR3 here is CASLQGGSGANVLTF. The CDR3 DNA follows: TGTGCCAGCCTCCAGGGGGGATCTGGGGCCAACGTCCTGACTTTC. The V gene is TRBV19, the J gene TRBJ2-6, with D perhaps matching TRBD1 (7 bases). Deletions cut 9 bases from V and 1 base from J, with 13 bases between. The CDR3 covers 15 residues. Germline assignment: CDR1 LNHDA and CDR2 SQIVND (reference sequence).